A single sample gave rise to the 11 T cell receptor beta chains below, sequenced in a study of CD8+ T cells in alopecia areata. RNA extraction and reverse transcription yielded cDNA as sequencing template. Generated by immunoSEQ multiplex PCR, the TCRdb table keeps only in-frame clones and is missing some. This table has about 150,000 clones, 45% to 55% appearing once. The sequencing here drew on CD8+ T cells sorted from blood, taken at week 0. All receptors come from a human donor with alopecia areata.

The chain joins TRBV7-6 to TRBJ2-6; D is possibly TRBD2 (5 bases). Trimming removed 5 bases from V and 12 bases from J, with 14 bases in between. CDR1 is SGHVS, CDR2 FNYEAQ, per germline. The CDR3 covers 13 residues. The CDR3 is CASSTSGQLVLTF. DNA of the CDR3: TGTGCCAGCAGCACTAGTGGGCAGCTCGTCCTGACTTTC.

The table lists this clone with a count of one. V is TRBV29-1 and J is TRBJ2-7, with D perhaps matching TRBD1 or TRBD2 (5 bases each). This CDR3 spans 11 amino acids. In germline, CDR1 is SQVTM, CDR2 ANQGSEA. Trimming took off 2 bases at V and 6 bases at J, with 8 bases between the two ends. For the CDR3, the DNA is TGCAGCGTTGAATGGGGGTCCGAGCAGTACTTC. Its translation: CSVEWGSEQYF.

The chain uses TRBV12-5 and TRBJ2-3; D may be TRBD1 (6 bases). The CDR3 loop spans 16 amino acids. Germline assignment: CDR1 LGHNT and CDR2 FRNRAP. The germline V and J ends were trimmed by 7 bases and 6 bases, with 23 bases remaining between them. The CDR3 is CASVSRDGAGADTQYF. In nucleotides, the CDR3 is TGTGCTAGTGTCTCCCGGGACGGGGCAGGGGCTGATACGCAGTATTTT.

CDR3 sequence: CASISQGTGYTF. The CDR3 DNA sequence: TGTGCCTCGATTTCACAGGGGACAGGCTACACCTTC. The chain employs TRBV30 and TRBJ1-2; 7 bases fit TRBD1. Trimming cost V 7 bases and J 8 bases; bases outside gene matches: 10. The CDR3 runs to 12 residues. CDR1 is GTSNPN and CDR2 is SVGIG in the germline V gene (reference sequence).

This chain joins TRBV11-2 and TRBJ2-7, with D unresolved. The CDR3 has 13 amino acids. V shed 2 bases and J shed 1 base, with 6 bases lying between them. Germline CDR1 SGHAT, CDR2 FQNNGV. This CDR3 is CASSLSRSYEQYF. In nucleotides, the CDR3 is TGTGCCAGCAGCTTATCAAGATCCTACGAGCAGTACTTC.

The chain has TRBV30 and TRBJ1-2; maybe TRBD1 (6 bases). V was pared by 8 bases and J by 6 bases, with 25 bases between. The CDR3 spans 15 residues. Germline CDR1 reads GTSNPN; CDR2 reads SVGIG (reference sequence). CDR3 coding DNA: TGTGCCGGATTAAAAATCGAGGGGGGTGATGATGGCTACACCTTC. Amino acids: CAGLKIEGGDDGYTF.

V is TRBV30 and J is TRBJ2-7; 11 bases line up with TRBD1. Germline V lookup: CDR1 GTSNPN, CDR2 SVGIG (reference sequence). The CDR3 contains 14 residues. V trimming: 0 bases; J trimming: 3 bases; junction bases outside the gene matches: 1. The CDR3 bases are TGTGCCTGGAGTGTGGGACAGGGGGACTACGAGCAGTACTTC. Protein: CAWSVGQGDYEQYF.

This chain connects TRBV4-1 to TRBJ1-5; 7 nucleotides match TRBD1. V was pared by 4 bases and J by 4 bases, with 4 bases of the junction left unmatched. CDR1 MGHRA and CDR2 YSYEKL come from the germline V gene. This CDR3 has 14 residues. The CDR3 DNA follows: TGCGCCAGCAGCCCACGACAGGGAAATCAGCCCCAGCATTTT. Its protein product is CASSPRQGNQPQHF.

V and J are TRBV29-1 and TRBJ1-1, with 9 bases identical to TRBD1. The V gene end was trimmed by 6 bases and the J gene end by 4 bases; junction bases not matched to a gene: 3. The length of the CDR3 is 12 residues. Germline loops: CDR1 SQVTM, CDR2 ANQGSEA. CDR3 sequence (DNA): TGCAGCGTCGAACAGGGGGCCACTGAAGCTTTCTTT. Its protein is CSVEQGATEAFF.

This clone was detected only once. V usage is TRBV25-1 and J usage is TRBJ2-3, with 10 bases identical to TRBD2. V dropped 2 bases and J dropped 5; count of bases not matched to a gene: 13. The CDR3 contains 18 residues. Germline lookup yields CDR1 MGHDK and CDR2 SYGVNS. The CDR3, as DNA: TGTGCCAGCAGTGAAGCCGGAAAAGCGGGGGGGCCGGGAGATACGCAGTATTTT. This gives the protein CASSEAGKAGGPGDTQYF. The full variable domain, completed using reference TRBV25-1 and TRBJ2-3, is EADIYQTPRYLVIGTGKKITLECSQTMGHDKMYWYQQDPGMELHLIHYSYGVNSTEKGDLSSESTVSRIRTEHFPLTLESARPSHTSQYLCASSEAGKAGGPGDTQYFGPGTRLTVL.

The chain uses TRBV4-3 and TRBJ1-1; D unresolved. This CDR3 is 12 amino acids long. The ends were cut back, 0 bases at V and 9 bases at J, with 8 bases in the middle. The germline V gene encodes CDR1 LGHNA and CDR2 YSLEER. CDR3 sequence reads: CASSQDGAQAFF. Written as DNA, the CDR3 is TGCGCCAGCAGCCAAGACGGTGCCCAAGCTTTCTTT.